Shown below are 2 T cell receptor beta chains from a single sample sequenced in a study of T cell responses to AZD1222 COVID-19 vaccine. Here immunoSEQ multiplex PCR was the method, and the copy in TCRdb shows in-frame clones only, minus some. This sample has about 55,000 clones; around 90% occur once, and the top ten carry 1.5% to 2.5%. The input for sequencing was peripheral blood, taken on day 0 of AZD1222 vaccination. The receptors stem from an adult in good health.

The chain links TRBV6-5 to TRBJ1-5, with a possible D match to TRBD1 (5 bases). The CDR3 has 12 amino acids. CDR1 is MNHEY and CDR2 is SVGAGI in the germline V gene. The V and J ends lost 8 bases and 9 bases respectively, with 14 bases between them. CDR3 nucleotide sequence: TGTGCCAGCCGGGACGGCGACGGGCCCCAGCATTTT. Encoded protein: CASRDGDGPQHF.

Turning to this clone: One junction end disagrees with the germline gene, perhaps due to a read error. The rearrangement joins TRBV28 to TRBJ1-4, with TRBD1 as a possible D gene (5 bases). The germline V gene has CDR1 MDHEN and CDR2 SYDVKM. The CDR3 totals 12 residues. CDR3 DNA: TGTGCCAGCAGTTTGCCGGGACTGCCTTCCCTTTTT. Its translation: CASSLPGLPSLF.